This paragraph covers one TCR beta chain sequence. What it binds is unknown. Naive CD8 isolation took CD45RO-negative cells positively selected for CCR7 and excluded terminally differentiated effector memory CD45RA+ cells. Every subset's genomic DNA went evenly onto several immunoSEQ plates. The method was immunoSEQ multiplex PCR; TCRdb's version includes in-frame clones alone and lacks a portion of them. The sample contains approximately 600,000 clones, roughly 96% of which appear only once. These data originate in a study of shared clonotypes between healthy human individuals. Study background: The study used three CD4 naive, three CD4 memory, two CD8 naive and one CD8 memory plate per donor. Broader study findings: Incompleteness in sorted-subset sequencing, despite large depth, was shown by rarefaction.

V shed 5 bases and J 1 base; nucleotides not matched to a gene: 9. The germline V gene encodes CDR1 MNHEY and CDR2 SMNVEV (reference sequence). This CDR3 has 17 residues. The specimen was naive CD8+ T cells sorted from blood. V and J are TRBV27 and TRBJ1-2; 11 nucleotides agree with TRBD1. The TCR originated in a woman in her 30s in good health. DNA for the CDR3: TGTGCCAGCAGTCCCGGACAGGGGGCCTACTTTAACTATGGCTACACCTTC. This translates into CASSPGQGAYFNYGYTF.